This TCR beta chain was captured in a study of blood T cell repertoires in COVID-19. V lost 0 bases, J lost 2 bases, and 9 bases lay in between. This CDR3 is 15 amino acids long. Germline-derived CDR1 and CDR2 are SGHTA and FQGTGA. Generated by immunoSEQ multiplex PCR, the TCRdb table keeps only in-frame clones and is missing some. Of about 70,000 clones listed, roughly 84% were seen once; the top ten hold 29%. This receptor was taken from a woman of 80 years or more with active or convalescent COVID-19. Material: peripheral blood. The chain employs TRBV7-3 and TRBJ2-3; a weak D match, TRBD2 (5 bases). CDR3 protein: CASSLTSGYTDTQYF. CDR3 sequence (DNA): TGTGCCAGCAGCTTAACCTCGGGGTACACAGATACGCAGTATTTT.